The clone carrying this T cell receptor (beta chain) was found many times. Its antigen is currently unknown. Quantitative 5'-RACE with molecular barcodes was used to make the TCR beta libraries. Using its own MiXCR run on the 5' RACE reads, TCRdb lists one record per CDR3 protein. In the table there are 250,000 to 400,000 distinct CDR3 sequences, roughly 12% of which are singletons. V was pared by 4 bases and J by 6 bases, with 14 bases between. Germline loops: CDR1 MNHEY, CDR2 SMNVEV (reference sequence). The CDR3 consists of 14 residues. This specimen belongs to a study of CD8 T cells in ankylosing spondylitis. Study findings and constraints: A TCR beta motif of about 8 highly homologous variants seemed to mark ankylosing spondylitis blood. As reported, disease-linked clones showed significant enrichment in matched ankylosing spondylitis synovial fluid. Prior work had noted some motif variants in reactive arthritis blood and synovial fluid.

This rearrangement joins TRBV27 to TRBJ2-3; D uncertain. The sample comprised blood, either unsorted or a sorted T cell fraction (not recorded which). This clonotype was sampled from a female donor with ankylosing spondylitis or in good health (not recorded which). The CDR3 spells CASSSVLNGDTQYF. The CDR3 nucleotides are TGTGCCAGCAGTTCCGTCCTCAACGGCGATACGCAGTATTTT.